The clone carrying this TCR beta chain was observed a handful of times. Its antigen is currently unknown. Using a J-beta primer mix together with a sample-barcoded 5' primer, a second PCR was run for about 7 to 12 cycles. TCRdb independently ran MiXCR on the 5' RACE reads; one entry per CDR3 protein. This sample has fewer than 950,000 distinct CDR3 sequences, with approximately 55% found just once. The V end lost 2 bases, the J end lost 6 bases, and 15 bases lay between the germline ends. The CDR3 is 15 residues long. Germline V gene sequence: CDR1 SGHRS, CDR2 YFSETQ. This specimen belongs to a study of blood T cells in healthy people across ages. Overall study results and limits: Whereas aged donors had fewer naive CD4+ cells, long-lived donors had more of them and higher diversity. While age rose, TCR beta diversity per million T cells dropped in a roughly linear way.

J is TRBJ2-1 and V is TRBV5-1, with D maybe TRBD2 (6 bases). The clonotype originates from a man of 80 years or more in good health. Sequencing was carried out using blood. This CDR3 is CASSFPTSLGNEQFF. The CDR3 DNA sequence: TGCGCCAGCAGCTTCCCTACTAGCCTAGGCAATGAGCAGTTCTTC. The whole variable domain, filled in from reference TRBV5-1 and TRBJ2-1, reads KAGVTQTPRYLIKTRGQQVTLSCSPISGHRSVSWYQQTPGQGLQFLFEYFSETQRNKGNFPGRFSGRQFSNSRSEMNVSTLELGDSALYLCASSFPTSLGNEQFFGPGTRLTVL.